This T cell receptor beta chain was identified during a study of T-cell memory formation after mild COVID-19. General study points: CD4+ contracting clones lay mainly in CM and EM, CD8+ ones in EMRA. Cross-reactive memory appears to have joined, as suggested by some responding clones showing up in pre-infection memory.

TCRdb reprocessed the 5' RACE reads with MiXCR, giving one entry per CDR3 protein. The sample contains over 350,000 distinct CDR3 sequences, roughly 15% of which appear only once. There are a few counts of this clonotype. Its antigen remains unknown. The sequence was collected from a man between 18 and 35 years old who had mild COVID-19 (a few samples of this study predate the infection). Cell type and time point are not known. The specimen was PBMCs or a T cell subset sorted from them (not recorded which).

CDR3 DNA sequence: TGCAGTGCCCATAGCGGGGGGAGAAGGGCCGGGGAGCTGTTTTTT. It codes for CSAHSGGRRAGELFF. V gene TRBV20-1 combines with J gene TRBJ2-2; 10 bases match TRBD2. Germline V gene data show CDR1 as DFQATT and CDR2 as SNEGSKA (reference sequence). This CDR3 is built from 15 residues. V was pared by 6 bases and J by 6 bases, with 10 bases of the junction left unmatched.